The source of this T cell receptor beta chain is a study of CD8+CD57+ T cells in acquired aplastic anemia (dated by TCRdb to 2016 to 2019). Concerning the study at large: Extracted DNA from sorted CD4+ and CD8+ cells averaged 3.2 ug, ranging from about 0.18 to 27.4 ug. For healthy donor samples, the average read count was around 10 million for CD4+ cells and roughly 12 million for CD8+ cells.

In the study, sorted CD4+ and CD8+ blood T cells from patients with severe aplastic anemia and from healthy subjects underwent deep sequencing of TCR repertoires. Ficoll-Paque density gradient centrifugation was used to isolate peripheral blood mononuclear cells. CD4+ and CD8+ T cells were sorted by FACS or magnetic beads before DNA extraction. TCR beta VDJ combination and CDR3 sequence profiling used genomic DNA as the template. An Illumina HiSeq 2000 was used for TCR repertoire sequencing. On the study's bioinformatics: Repertoire assessment relied on Simpson's diversity index, CDR3 size and DJ length profiles, and TRBV/TRBJ rearrangement plots. Whichever DNA sequence was most abundant in the deep sequencing data was defined as the immunodominant clone. CDR3 amino acid sequences were screened for sharing across subjects and were compared with published repertoires and the VDJdb database. The raw public reads went through TCRdb reprocessing: fastp at Q25, MiXCR clone calling, in-frame beta chains kept. CDR3 protein sequences are deduplicated, and each keeps its most common genes and DNA. TCRdb's processing, not the authors', yielded these V and J calls. The sample yields around 170,000 distinct CDR3 sequences; 55% to 70% were counted once. The ten largest clones represent 45% of the sample.

This clonotype was seen only once. Its antigen has not been determined. Base qualities are not recorded, but no much larger clone differs from it by a single base. One read is thin evidence. The germline V gene (reference sequence) provides CDR1 LNHDA and CDR2 SQIVND. There are 18 amino acids in the CDR3, from cysteine to phenylalanine inclusive. The retained sequence is limited to the CDR3, 54 bases, with the frame set at the first base. Germline trimming: 7 bases from V, 0 bases from J; junction bases outside gene matches: 15. Study-wide conclusions, independent of this receptor: Between patients and healthy controls, no significant difference in CD8+ Simpson's diversity was found (P=0.060). Roughly 29 CD8+ CDR3 sequences were shared between patients and controls but appeared highly expressed in patients and within their immunodominant clones.

Here the chain combines TRBV19 and TRBJ1-3; 7 nucleotides in the junction match TRBD1. The sequence was collected from a human donor in good health. Sequencing input: sorted CD4+, CD8+, or CD8+CD57+ T cells (not recorded which) from PBMCs. The sequenced DNA: TGTGCCAGTACCATAGCCGGAACAGGGGCCCTCTCTGGAAACACCATATATTTT. Its translation reads: CASTIAGTGALSGNTIYF.